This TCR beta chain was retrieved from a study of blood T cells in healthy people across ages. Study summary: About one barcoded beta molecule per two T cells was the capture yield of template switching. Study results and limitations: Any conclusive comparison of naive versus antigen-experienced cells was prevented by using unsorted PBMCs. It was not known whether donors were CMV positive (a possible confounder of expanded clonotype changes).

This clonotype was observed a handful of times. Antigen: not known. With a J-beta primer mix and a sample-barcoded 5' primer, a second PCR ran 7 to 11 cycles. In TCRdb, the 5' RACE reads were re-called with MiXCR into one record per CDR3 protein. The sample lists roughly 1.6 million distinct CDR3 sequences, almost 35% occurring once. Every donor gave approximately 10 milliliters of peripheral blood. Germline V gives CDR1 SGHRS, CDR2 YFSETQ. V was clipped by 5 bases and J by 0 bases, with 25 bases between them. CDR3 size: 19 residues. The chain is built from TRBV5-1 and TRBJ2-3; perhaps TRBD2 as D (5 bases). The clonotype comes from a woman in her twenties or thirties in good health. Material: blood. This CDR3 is CASRREGVAGTTSTDTQYF. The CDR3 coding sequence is TGCGCCAGCAGGAGAGAGGGCGTAGCTGGAACTACTAGCACAGATACGCAGTATTTT.